These 18 T cell receptor beta chains were sequenced from one sample in a study of T cell changes during pregnancy in multiple sclerosis. Repertoires were generated with immunoSEQ multiplex PCR, while TCRdb's copy carries only in-frame clones and drops some. Among about 84,000 clones listed, around 94% were seen once. The input for sequencing was peripheral blood, taken in the second trimester of pregnancy. The receptors were sampled from a female donor in good health, enrolled as a control in a pregnancy study.

CDR3 bases: TGTGCCAGCAGTCTACGTCGGCGGGCACCTCTGGGGCAGTACTTC. Residues: CASSLRRRAPLGQYF. The rearrangement links TRBV28 to TRBJ2-7; the D gene is possibly TRBD2 (5 bases). The ends were cut back, 5 bases at V and 9 bases at J, with 23 bases in the middle. The CDR3 length is 15 residues. Germline CDR1 MDHEN, CDR2 SYDVKM.

The rearrangement joins TRBV5-1 to TRBJ2-7, with 12 bases identical to TRBD2. The CDR3 totals 15 residues. V dropped 5 bases and J dropped 2; count of bases not matched to a gene: 5. The germline V gene encodes CDR1 SGHRS and CDR2 YFSETQ. The CDR3 here is CASRRGLAGTYEQYF. The CDR3 DNA is TGCGCCAGCAGGCGGGGACTAGCGGGTACCTACGAGCAGTACTTC.

The chain has TRBV7-2 and TRBJ1-1; TRBD1 matches at 8 bases. V trimming: 2 bases; J trimming: 12 bases; junction bases outside the gene matches: 11. Germline CDR1 SGHTA, CDR2 FQGNSA. This CDR3 has 14 amino acids. CDR3 region: CASSLQGAKKPPFF. CDR3 in DNA: TGTGCCAGCAGCTTACAGGGGGCAAAAAAACCCCCTTTCTTT.

The rearrangement joins TRBV10-3 to TRBJ1-1, with D possibly being TRBD1 (5 bases). The length of the CDR3 is 15 residues. Trimming shortened V by 4 bases and J by 1 base, and 13 bases separated the two germline ends. Germline V gene data show CDR1 as ENHRY and CDR2 as SYGVKD. The CDR3 here is CAISVNQGSNTEAFF. The CDR3, as DNA: TGTGCCATCAGTGTGAATCAGGGTTCGAACACTGAAGCTTTCTTT.

V gene TRBV28 combines with J gene TRBJ1-1; 10 bases match TRBD1. Trimming removed 7 bases from V and 6 bases from J; junction bases left unmatched: 8. The CDR3 is made up of 14 amino acids. Germline-derived CDR1 and CDR2 are MDHEN and SYDVKM. CDR3 protein: CASNSLGQGAEAFF. CDR3 coding DNA: TGTGCCAGCAACAGTTTAGGACAGGGGGCTGAAGCTTTCTTT.

The chain employs TRBV5-1 and TRBJ2-1, with TRBD1 matching over 8 bases. The germline V gene has CDR1 SGHRS and CDR2 YFSETQ. V lost 3 bases and J lost 9; bases outside the gene matches: 8. This CDR3 comprises 14 residues. CDR3 sequence (DNA): TGCGCCAGCAGCTCCGCCCCAGGGGGCAGTGAGCAGTTCTTC. Translation gives CASSSAPGGSEQFF.

This clone was recorded at least ten times. The chain joins TRBV5-1 to TRBJ2-2; TRBD1 matches at 7 bases. CDR3 length: 15 residues. CDR1 SGHRS and CDR2 YFSETQ come from the germline V gene. V lost 0 bases to trimming and J lost 5 bases; unmatched junction nucleotides: 4. CDR3 region: CASSLVPQGTGELFF. The CDR3 coding sequence is TGCGCCAGCAGCTTGGTCCCACAGGGGACCGGGGAGCTGTTTTTT.

The chain carries TRBV28 and TRBJ1-3, with 11 bases fitting TRBD1. The V and J ends lost 5 bases and 9 bases, in that order; junction bases with no gene match: 6. The CDR3 is 14 residues long. Germline V gene data show CDR1 as MDHEN and CDR2 as SYDVKM. CDR3 DNA sequence: TGTGCCAGCAGTGGACAGGGGGCCAGGCGCACCATATATTTT. Protein: CASSGQGARRTIYF.

This chain uses TRBV28 with TRBJ1-2, with TRBD1 matching over 9 bases. This CDR3 spans 15 amino acids. Germline assignment: CDR1 MDHEN and CDR2 SYDVKM. The J segment lost 6 bases and the V segment lost 6 bases, leaving 11 bases of the junction unmatched. CDR3 DNA: TGTGCCAGCAGCCCGCCGCGGGACAGGGCCCATGGCTACACCTTC. This gives the protein CASSPPRDRAHGYTF.

The CDR3 region is CASSQLATNEKLFF. CDR3 nucleotide sequence: TGTGCCAGCTCTCAATTAGCAACTAATGAAAAACTGTTTTTT. This chain uses TRBV27 with TRBJ1-4; no firm D call. The V end lost 8 bases, the J end lost 0 bases, and 10 bases lay between the germline ends. Per germline, CDR1 MNHEY and CDR2 SMNVEV (reference sequence). The CDR3 length is 14 residues.

J is TRBJ2-1 and V is TRBV14; 11 bases match TRBD1. The CDR3 covers 16 residues. Germline V gene sequence: CDR1 SGHDN, CDR2 FVKESK. J lost 10 bases, V lost 4 bases, and 12 bases had no gene match. The CDR3 DNA follows: TGTGCCAGCAGCCTGCGGACAGGGGGCGTGAGGGGCGAGCAGTTCTTC. Translating it yields CASSLRTGGVRGEQFF.

The chain combines TRBV5-6 with TRBJ1-5, with D possibly matching TRBD1 (6 bases). The CDR3 sequence is 14 residues long. V lost 4 bases to trimming and J lost 1 base, with 9 bases between them. The germline V gene encodes CDR1 SGHDT and CDR2 YYEEEE. The DNA for the CDR3 is TGTGCCAGCAGCCTCGGACAGAGCAATCAGCCCCAGCATTTT. Translated: CASSLGQSNQPQHF.

This rearrangement joins TRBV27 to TRBJ1-4, with TRBD1 as a possible D gene (6 bases). The V gene lost 4 bases and the J gene lost 11 bases, with 17 bases spanning the gap. The CDR3 consists of 14 residues. Germline V gene lookup returns CDR1 MNHEY and CDR2 SMNVEV (reference sequence). CDR3 residues: CASSSWGGVGKLFF. The CDR3 DNA reads TGTGCCAGCAGTTCGTGGGGGGGCGTTGGGAAACTGTTTTTT.

The J gene is TRBJ2-3, the V gene TRBV10-3; D is perhaps TRBD2 (6 bases). Trimming pared 11 bases from V and 3 bases from J, leaving 12 bases between. CDR3 size: 12 residues. Looked up from germline, CDR1 is ENHRY and CDR2 is SYGVKD. CDR3 amino acids: CASRDFTDTQYF. The DNA for the CDR3 is TGTGCCTCTAGGGACTTTACAGATACGCAGTATTTT.

This chain connects TRBV5-1 to TRBJ1-1, with TRBD1 as a possible D gene (5 bases). In germline, CDR1 is SGHRS, CDR2 YFSETQ. This CDR3 has 14 amino acids. V gave up 0 bases and J gave up 0 bases, with 6 bases separating them. The DNA for the CDR3 is TGCGCCAGCAGCTTGGGACAGATGAACACTGAAGCTTTCTTT. Translation gives CASSLGQMNTEAFF.

The chain uses TRBV4-1 and TRBJ1-5, with D hard to call. Germline V gene sequence: CDR1 MGHRA, CDR2 YSYEKL. The CDR3 length is 16 residues. V lost 0 bases, J lost 1 base, and 10 bases lay in between. The CDR3 nucleotides read TGCGCCAGCAGCCAAGATTATACAGTCAGCAATCAGCCCCAGCATTTT. As protein: CASSQDYTVSNQPQHF.

The chain joins TRBV4-1 to TRBJ2-1; perhaps TRBD2 as D (6 bases). V lost 2 bases and J 2 bases, leaving 10 bases between the germline ends. CDR3 length equals 15 residues. CDR1 and CDR2 (germline): MGHRA, YSYEKL. The CDR3 DNA reads as TGCGCCAGCAGCCAATCCCGGGAGACCTACAATGAGCAGTTCTTC. Amino acids: CASSQSRETYNEQFF.

The V gene is TRBV6-5, the J gene TRBJ1-1; D gene ambiguous. Germline-derived CDR1 and CDR2 are MNHEY and SVGAGI. V was clipped by 7 bases and J by 8 bases, with 20 bases between them. The CDR3 is made up of 14 amino acids. The DNA of the CDR3 is TGTGCCAGCACCTCGGTAGCGGGTGCGCCGGAAGCTTTCTTT. Protein product: CASTSVAGAPEAFF.